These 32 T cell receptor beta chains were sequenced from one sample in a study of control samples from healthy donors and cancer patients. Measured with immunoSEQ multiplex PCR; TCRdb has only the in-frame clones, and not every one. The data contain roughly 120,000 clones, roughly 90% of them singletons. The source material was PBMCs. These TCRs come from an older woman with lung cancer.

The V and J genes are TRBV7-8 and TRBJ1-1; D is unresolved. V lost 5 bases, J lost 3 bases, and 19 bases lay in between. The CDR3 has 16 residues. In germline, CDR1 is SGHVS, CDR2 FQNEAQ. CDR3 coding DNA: TGTGCCAGCAGCCCCCGCCGATTGGTAGGAGACACTGAAGCTTTCTTT. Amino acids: CASSPRRLVGDTEAFF.

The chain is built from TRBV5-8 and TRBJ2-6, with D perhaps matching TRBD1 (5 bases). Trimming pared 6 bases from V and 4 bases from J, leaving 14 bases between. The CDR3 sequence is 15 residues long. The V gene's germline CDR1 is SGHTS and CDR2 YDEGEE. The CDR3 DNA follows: TGTGCCAGCACCCTCCAGGGTGCAGGGGCCAACGTCCTGACTTTC. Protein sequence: CASTLQGAGANVLTF.

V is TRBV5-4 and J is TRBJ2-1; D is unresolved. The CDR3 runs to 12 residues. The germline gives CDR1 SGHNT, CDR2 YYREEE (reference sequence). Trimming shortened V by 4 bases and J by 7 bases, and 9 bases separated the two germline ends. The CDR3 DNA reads TGTGCCAGCAGCATAGAGGCGAATGAGCAGTTCTTC. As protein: CASSIEANEQFF.

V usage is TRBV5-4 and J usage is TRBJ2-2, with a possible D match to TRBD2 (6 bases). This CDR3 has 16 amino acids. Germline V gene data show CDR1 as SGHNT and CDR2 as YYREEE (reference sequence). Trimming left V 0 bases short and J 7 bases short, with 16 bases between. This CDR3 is CASSLAFTGAGGELFF. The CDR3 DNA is TGTGCCAGCAGCTTGGCCTTCACGGGAGCAGGCGGGGAGCTGTTTTTT.

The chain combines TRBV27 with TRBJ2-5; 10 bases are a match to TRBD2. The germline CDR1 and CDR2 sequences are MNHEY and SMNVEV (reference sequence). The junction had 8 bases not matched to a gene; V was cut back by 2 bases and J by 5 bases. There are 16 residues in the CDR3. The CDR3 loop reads CASSLGAGGPRETQYF. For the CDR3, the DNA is TGTGCCAGCAGTTTAGGAGCGGGGGGGCCGAGGGAGACCCAGTACTTC.

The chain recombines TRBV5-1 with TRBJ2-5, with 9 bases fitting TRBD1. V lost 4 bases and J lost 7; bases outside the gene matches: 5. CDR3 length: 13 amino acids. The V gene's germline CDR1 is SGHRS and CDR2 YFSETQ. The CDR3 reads CASSPGQGGTQYF. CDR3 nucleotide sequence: TGCGCCAGCAGCCCGGGACAGGGTGGGACCCAGTACTTC.

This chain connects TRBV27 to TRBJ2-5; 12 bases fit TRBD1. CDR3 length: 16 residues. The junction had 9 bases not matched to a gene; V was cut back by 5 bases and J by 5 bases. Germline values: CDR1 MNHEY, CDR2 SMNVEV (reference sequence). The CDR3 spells CASSPAGTGGSETQYF. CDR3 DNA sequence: TGTGCCAGCAGTCCCGCCGGGACAGGGGGCTCGGAGACCCAGTACTTC.

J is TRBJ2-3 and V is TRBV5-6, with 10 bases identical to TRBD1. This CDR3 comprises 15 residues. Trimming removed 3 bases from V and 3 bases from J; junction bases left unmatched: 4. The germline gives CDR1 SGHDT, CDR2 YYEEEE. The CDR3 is CASSSTGGTTDTQYF. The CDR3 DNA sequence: TGTGCCAGCAGCTCGACAGGGGGCACAACAGATACGCAGTATTTT.

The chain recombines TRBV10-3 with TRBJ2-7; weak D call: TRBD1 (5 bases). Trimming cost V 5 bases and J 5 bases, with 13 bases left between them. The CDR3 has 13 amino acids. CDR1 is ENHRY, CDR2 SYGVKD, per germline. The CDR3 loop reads CAISRPDKNEQYF. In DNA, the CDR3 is TGTGCCATCAGTCGACCGGACAAAAACGAGCAGTACTTC.

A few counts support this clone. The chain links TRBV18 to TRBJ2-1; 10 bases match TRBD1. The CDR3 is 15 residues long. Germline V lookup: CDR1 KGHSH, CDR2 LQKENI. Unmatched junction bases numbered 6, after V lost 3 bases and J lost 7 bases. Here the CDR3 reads CASSPGQGLVNEQFF. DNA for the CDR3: TGTGCCAGCTCACCGGGACAGGGGCTGGTTAATGAGCAGTTCTTC.

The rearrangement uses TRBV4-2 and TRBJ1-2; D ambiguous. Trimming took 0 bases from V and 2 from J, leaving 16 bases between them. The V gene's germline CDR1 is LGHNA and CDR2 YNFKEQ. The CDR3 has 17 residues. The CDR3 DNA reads TGTGCCAGCAGCCAAGATCTGATCCCCGCGAAAAACTATGGCTACACCTTC. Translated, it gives CASSQDLIPAKNYGYTF.

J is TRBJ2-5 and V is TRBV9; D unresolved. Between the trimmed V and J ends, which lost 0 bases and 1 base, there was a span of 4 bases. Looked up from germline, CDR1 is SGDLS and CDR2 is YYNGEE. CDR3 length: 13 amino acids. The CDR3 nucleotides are TGTGCCAGCAGCGTAGCGTCCCAAGAGACCCAGTACTTC. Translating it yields CASSVASQETQYF.

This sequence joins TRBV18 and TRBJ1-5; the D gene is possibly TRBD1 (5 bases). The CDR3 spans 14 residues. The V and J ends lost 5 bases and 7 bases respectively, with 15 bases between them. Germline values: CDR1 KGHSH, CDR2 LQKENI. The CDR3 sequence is CASSSSGLSQPQHF. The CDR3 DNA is TGTGCCAGCTCATCCTCAGGGTTGAGCCAGCCCCAGCATTTT.

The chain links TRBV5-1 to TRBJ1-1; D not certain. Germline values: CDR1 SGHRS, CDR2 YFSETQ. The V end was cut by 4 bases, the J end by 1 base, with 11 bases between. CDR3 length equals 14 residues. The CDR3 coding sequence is TGCGCCAGCAGCGTAAGCCAGTCGAACACTGAAGCTTTCTTT. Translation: CASSVSQSNTEAFF. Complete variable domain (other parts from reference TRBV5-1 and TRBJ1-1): KAGVTQTPRYLIKTRGQQVTLSCSPISGHRSVSWYQQTPGQGLQFLFEYFSETQRNKGNFPGRFSGRQFSNSRSEMNVSTLELGDSALYLCASSVSQSNTEAFFGQGTRLTVV.

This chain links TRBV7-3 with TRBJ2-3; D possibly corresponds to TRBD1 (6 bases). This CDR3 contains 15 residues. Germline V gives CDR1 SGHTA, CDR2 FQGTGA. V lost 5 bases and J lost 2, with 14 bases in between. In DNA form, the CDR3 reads TGTGCCAGCAGCCCGTCCCGGGACACCACAGATACGCAGTATTTT. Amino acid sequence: CASSPSRDTTDTQYF.

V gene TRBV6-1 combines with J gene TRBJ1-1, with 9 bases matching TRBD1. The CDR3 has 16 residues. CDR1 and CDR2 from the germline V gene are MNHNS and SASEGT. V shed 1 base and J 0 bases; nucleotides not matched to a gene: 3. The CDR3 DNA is TGTGCCAGCAGTGAAGGGACAGGGGTGGTGAACACTGAAGCTTTCTTT. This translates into CASSEGTGVVNTEAFF.

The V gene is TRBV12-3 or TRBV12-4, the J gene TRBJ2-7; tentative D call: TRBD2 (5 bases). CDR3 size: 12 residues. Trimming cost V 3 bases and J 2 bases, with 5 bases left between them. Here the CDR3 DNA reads TGTGCCAGCAGTTTGGAGGCCTACGAGCAGTACTTC. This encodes CASSLEAYEQYF.

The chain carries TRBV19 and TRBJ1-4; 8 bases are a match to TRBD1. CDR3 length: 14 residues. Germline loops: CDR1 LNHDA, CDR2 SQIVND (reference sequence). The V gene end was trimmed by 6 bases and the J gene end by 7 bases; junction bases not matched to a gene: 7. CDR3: CASSEGTGGEKLFF. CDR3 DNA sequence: TGTGCCAGTAGCGAGGGTACAGGGGGTGAAAAACTGTTTTTT.

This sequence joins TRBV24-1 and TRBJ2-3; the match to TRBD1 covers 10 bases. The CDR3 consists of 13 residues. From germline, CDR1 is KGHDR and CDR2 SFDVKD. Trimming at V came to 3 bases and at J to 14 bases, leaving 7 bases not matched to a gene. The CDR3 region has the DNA TGTGCCACCAGTGATACAACCGGGACAGGGGTGTATTTT. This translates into CATSDTTGTGVYF.

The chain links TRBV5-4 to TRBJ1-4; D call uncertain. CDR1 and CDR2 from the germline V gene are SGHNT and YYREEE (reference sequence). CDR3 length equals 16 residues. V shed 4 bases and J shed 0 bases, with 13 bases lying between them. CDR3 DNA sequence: TGTGCCAGCAGCCCCCTCCCGACCACAACTAATGAAAAACTGTTTTTT. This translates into CASSPLPTTTNEKLFF.

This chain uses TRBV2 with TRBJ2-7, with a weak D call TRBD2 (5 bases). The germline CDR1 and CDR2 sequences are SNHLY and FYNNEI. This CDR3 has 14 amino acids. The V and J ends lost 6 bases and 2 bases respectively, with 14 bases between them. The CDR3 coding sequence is TGTGCCAGCAGGGAGAGACTACAAGCCTACGAGCAGTACTTC. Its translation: CASRERLQAYEQYF.

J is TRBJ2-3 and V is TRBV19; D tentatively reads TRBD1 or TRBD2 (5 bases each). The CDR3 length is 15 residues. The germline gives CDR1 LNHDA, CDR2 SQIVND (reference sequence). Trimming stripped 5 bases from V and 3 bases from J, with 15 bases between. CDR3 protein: CASSPGRHTTDTQYF. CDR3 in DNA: TGTGCCAGTAGTCCGGGACGGCACACGACAGATACGCAGTATTTT.

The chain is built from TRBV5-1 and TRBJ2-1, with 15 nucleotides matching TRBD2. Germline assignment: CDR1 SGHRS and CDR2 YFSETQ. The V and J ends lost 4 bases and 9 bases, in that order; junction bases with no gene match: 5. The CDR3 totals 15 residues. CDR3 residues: CASSEGLAGGTEQFF. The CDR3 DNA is TGCGCCAGCAGCGAGGGACTAGCGGGAGGAACTGAGCAGTTCTTC.

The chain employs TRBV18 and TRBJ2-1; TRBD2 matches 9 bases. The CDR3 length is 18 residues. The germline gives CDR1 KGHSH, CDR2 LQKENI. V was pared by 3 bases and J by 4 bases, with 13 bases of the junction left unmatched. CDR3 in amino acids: CASSPRRTERGDYNEQFF. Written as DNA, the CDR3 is TGTGCCAGCTCACCCCGGAGGACGGAGCGGGGGGATTACAATGAGCAGTTCTTC.

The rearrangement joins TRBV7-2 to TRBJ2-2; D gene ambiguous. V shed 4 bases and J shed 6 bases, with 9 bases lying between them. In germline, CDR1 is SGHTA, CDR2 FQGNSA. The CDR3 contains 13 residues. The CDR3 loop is CASSSGSPGELFF. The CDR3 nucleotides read TGTGCCAGCAGCTCCGGATCACCCGGGGAGCTGTTTTTT.

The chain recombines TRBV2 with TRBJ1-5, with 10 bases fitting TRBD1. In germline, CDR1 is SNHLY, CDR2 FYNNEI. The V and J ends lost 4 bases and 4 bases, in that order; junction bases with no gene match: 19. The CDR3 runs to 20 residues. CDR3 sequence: CASSGDGTGDANPGNQPQHF. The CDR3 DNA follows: TGTGCCAGCAGTGGAGATGGGACAGGGGACGCCAACCCCGGGAATCAGCCCCAGCATTTT.

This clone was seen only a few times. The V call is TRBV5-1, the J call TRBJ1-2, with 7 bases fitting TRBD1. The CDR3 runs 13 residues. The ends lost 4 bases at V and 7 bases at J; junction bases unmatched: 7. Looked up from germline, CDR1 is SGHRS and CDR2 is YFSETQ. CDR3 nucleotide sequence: TGCGCCAGCAGCGTGGACAGGTTTTCTGGCTACACCTTC. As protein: CASSVDRFSGYTF. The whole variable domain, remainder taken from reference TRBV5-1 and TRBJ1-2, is KAGVTQTPRYLIKTRGQQVTLSCSPISGHRSVSWYQQTPGQGLQFLFEYFSETQRNKGNFPGRFSGRQFSNSRSEMNVSTLELGDSALYLCASSVDRFSGYTFGSGTRLTVV.

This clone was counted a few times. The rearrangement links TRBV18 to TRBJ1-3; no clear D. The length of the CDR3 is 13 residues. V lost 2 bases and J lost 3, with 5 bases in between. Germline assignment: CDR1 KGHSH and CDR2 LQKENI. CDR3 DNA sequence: TGTGCCAGCTCACCAACCAGTGGAAACACCATATATTTT. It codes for CASSPTSGNTIYF.

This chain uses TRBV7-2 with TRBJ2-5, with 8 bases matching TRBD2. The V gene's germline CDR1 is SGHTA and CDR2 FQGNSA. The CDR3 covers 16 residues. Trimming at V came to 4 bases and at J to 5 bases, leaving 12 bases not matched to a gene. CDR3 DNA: TGTGCCAGCAGCTCCCGTTTAGGTTCGGGAGGGGAGACCCAGTACTTC. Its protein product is CASSSRLGSGGETQYF. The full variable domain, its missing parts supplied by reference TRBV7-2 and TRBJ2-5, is GAGVSQSPSNKVTEKGKDVELRCDPISGHTALYWYRQSLGQGLEFLIYFQGNSAPDKSGLPSDRFSAERTGGSVSTLTIQRTQQEDSAVYLCASSSRLGSGGETQYFGPGTRLLVL.

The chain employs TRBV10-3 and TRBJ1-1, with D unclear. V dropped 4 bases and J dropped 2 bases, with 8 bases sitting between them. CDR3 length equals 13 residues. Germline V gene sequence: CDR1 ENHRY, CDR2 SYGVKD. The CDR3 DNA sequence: TGTGCCATCAGTGGAGTTCCTAACACTGAAGCTTTCTTT. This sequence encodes CAISGVPNTEAFF.

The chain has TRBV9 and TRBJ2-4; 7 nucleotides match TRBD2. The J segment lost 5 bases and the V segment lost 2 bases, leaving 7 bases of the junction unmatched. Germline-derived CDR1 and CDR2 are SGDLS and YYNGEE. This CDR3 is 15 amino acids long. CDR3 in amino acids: CASSVQSGTQNIQYF. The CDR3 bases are TGTGCCAGCAGCGTTCAGAGCGGGACCCAAAACATTCAGTACTTC.

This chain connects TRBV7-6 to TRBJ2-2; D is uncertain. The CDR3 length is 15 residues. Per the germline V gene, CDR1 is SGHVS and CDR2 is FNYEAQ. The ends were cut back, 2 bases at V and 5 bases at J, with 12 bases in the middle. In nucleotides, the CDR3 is TGTGCCAGCAGCTTAATTGACATGATAACCGGGGAGCTGTTTTTT. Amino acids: CASSLIDMITGELFF.